Listed below are T cell receptor beta chains from one sample, sequenced in a study of shared clonotypes between healthy human individuals. Libraries were prepared by immunoSEQ multiplex PCR; TCRdb keeps only in-frame clonotypes and omits some of them. The top ten clones hold roughly 0.13% of a sample with 2 million to 2.5 million clones, about 94% of them seen once. The sequenced sample consisted of naive CD4+ T cells sorted from blood. These receptors came from a man between 18 and 35 years old in good health. Each CDR3 is given with its conserved first and last residue. The order of the fields is clone size, J gene, D gene, V gene, CDR3 protein, CDR3 DNA. The D gene is left open where the match is weak. Not every row has a clone size; where given, it reads once, few, many or a size class.

size: once
J: TRBJ2-3
D: .
V: TRBV9
CDR3: CASSVGPGDTQYF
DNA: TGTGCCAGCAGCGTAGGCCCGGGAGATACGCAGTATTTT

size: .
J: TRBJ1-2
D: TRBD1
V: TRBV27
CDR3: CASSLYPPTGYNDYGYTF
DNA: TGTGCCAGCAGTTTATACCCCCCGACAGGGTATAATGACTATGGCTACACCTTC

size: once
J: TRBJ2-3
D: .
V: TRBV9
CDR3: CASSVSPSGPPTDTQYF
DNA: TGTGCCAGCAGCGTCTCTCCAAGCGGGCCACCCACAGATACGCAGTATTTT

size: .
J: TRBJ2-2
D: .
V: TRBV6-5
CDR3: CASNKGSTGELFF
DNA: TGTGCCAGCAACAAAGGTAGCACCGGGGAGCTGTTTTTT

size: .
J: TRBJ1-1
D: TRBD1
V: TRBV5-1
CDR3: CASSLRPGGETEAFF
DNA: TGCGCCAGCAGCTTGAGGCCAGGGGGCGAGACTGAAGCTTTCTTT

size: .
J: TRBJ2-6
D: .
V: TRBV7-8
CDR3: CASSYRRSGANVLTF
DNA: TGTGCCAGCAGCTACCGAAGGTCTGGGGCCAACGTCCTGACTTTC

size: .
J: TRBJ1-2
D: TRBD1
V: TRBV4-3
CDR3: CASSQEFRGDYGYTF
DNA: TGCGCCAGCAGCCAAGAGTTCAGGGGGGACTATGGCTACACCTTC

size: .
J: TRBJ1-5
D: TRBD1
V: TRBV5-1
CDR3: CASSLGQGVGQPQHF
DNA: TGCGCCAGCAGTTTGGGACAGGGGGTTGGTCAGCCCCAGCATTTT

size: .
J: TRBJ1-3
D: .
V: TRBV28
CDR3: CASSLQAGNTIYF
DNA: TGTGCCAGCAGTTTACAAGCCGGAAACACCATATATTTT

size: .
J: TRBJ2-3
D: .
V: TRBV5-1
CDR3: CASIRQDTQYF
DNA: TGCGCCAGCATCAGACAAGATACGCAGTATTTT

size: .
J: TRBJ1-1
D: .
V: TRBV7-2
CDR3: CASSLIGAGWAEAFF
DNA: TGTGCCAGCAGCTTAATCGGGGCCGGGTGGGCTGAAGCTTTCTTT

size: .
J: TRBJ1-1
D: .
V: TRBV2
CDR3: CASFSDGRTEAFF
DNA: TGTGCCAGCTTCTCCGACGGACGAACTGAAGCTTTCTTT

size: .
J: TRBJ1-2
D: .
V: TRBV30
CDR3: CAWSDHKAGVYGYTF
DNA: TGTGCCTGGAGCGATCACAAGGCAGGGGTCTATGGCTACACCTTC

size: .
J: TRBJ1-1
D: .
V: TRBV6-4
CDR3: CASSVGKNTEAFF
DNA: TGTGCCAGCAGTGTCGGGAAGAACACTGAAGCTTTCTTT

size: .
J: TRBJ1-1
D: .
V: TRBV5-1
CDR3: CASSLGTANTEAFF
DNA: TGCGCCAGCAGCTTGGGGACAGCGAACACTGAAGCTTTCTTT

size: .
J: TRBJ2-6
D: .
V: TRBV5-1
CDR3: CASSFEGRASPGANVLTF
DNA: TGCGCCAGCAGCTTCGAGGGCAGGGCGTCCCCTGGGGCCAACGTCCTGACTTTC

size: .
J: TRBJ2-7
D: .
V: TRBV10-1
CDR3: CASSEWALAEQYF
DNA: TGCGCCAGCAGTGAATGGGCTCTAGCAGAGCAGTACTTC

size: .
J: TRBJ1-1
D: .
V: TRBV5-6
CDR3: CASSWGFYSINTEAFF
DNA: TGTGCCAGCAGCTGGGGGTTCTACTCGATTAACACTGAAGCTTTCTTT

size: .
J: TRBJ2-2
D: TRBD2
V: TRBV9
CDR3: CASSPKGREFTGELFF
DNA: TGTGCCAGCAGCCCCAAAGGGAGGGAATTCACCGGGGAGCTGTTTTTT

size: .
J: TRBJ2-7
D: TRBD1
V: TRBV6-5
CDR3: CASRRQGGLHEQYF
DNA: TGTGCCAGCAGGAGACAGGGGGGATTACACGAGCAGTACTTC

size: .
J: TRBJ2-7
D: TRBD2
V: TRBV11-2
CDR3: CASSLSLSGSGYEQYF
DNA: TGTGCCAGCAGCCTGTCCCTAAGCGGGAGTGGATACGAGCAGTACTTC

size: .
J: TRBJ2-1
D: TRBD2
V: TRBV9
CDR3: CASSVASGVNEQFF
DNA: TGTGCCAGCAGCGTGGCTAGCGGGGTCAATGAGCAGTTCTTC

size: .
J: TRBJ1-1
D: .
V: TRBV5-6
CDR3: CASSLGGPNTEALF
DNA: TGTGCCAGCAGCTTGGGGGGTCCGAACACTGAAGCTCTCTTT

size: .
J: TRBJ1-2
D: .
V: TRBV15
CDR3: CATSRGGVNYGYTF
DNA: TGTGCCACCAGCAGAGGGGGAGTGAACTATGGCTACACCTTC

size: .
J: TRBJ1-3
D: .
V: TRBV7-9
CDR3: CGLTGVSGNTIYF
DNA: TGTGGCCTTACAGGAGTCTCTGGAAACACCATATATTTT

size: .
J: TRBJ2-7
D: .
V: TRBV11-2
CDR3: CASSLSTDSFSYEQYF
DNA: TGTGCCAGCAGCCTCTCAACGGACAGTTTCTCCTACGAGCAGTACTTC

size: once
J: TRBJ1-2
D: .
V: TRBV19
CDR3: CASSPLRSQSYGYTF
DNA: TGTGCCAGTTCACCCTTGAGATCCCAGTCCTATGGCTACACCTTC

size: .
J: TRBJ2-2
D: TRBD1
V: TRBV9
CDR3: CASSAPRDRNTGELFF
DNA: TGTGCCAGCAGCGCCCCTAGGGACAGGAACACCGGGGAGCTGTTTTTT

size: .
J: TRBJ1-1
D: .
V: TRBV4-1
CDR3: CASSLWLNTEAFF
DNA: TGCGCCAGCAGCCTTTGGTTGAACACTGAAGCTTTCTTT

size: .
J: TRBJ2-2
D: .
V: TRBV2
CDR3: CASRIPAGELFF
DNA: TGTGCCAGCAGGATCCCAGCCGGGGAGCTGTTTTTT

size: .
J: TRBJ1-4
D: .
V: TRBV7-9
CDR3: CASSLASRGLELFF
DNA: TGTGCCAGCAGCTTAGCTAGCAGGGGCTTGGAACTGTTTTTT

size: .
J: TRBJ1-1
D: TRBD1
V: TRBV28
CDR3: CASSLQPYRGTEAFF
DNA: TGTGCCAGCAGTTTGCAACCCTACAGGGGGACTGAAGCTTTCTTT

size: .
J: TRBJ2-1
D: .
V: TRBV11-2
CDR3: CASSLVPGSSYNEQFF
DNA: TGTGCCAGCAGCTTAGTACCGGGTAGCTCCTACAATGAGCAGTTCTTC

size: .
J: TRBJ1-2
D: TRBD1
V: TRBV18
CDR3: CASSPPGQTSYGYTF
DNA: TGTGCCAGCTCACCCCCGGGACAGACAAGTTATGGCTACACCTTC

size: .
J: TRBJ1-3
D: .
V: TRBV7-9
CDR3: CASSLEDTPSGNTIYF
DNA: TGTGCCAGCAGCTTAGAGGACACCCCCTCTGGAAACACCATATATTTT

size: .
J: TRBJ1-1
D: TRBD1
V: TRBV5-4
CDR3: CASSGGTVSEAFF
DNA: TGTGCCAGCAGCGGCGGGACAGTATCTGAAGCTTTTTTT

size: once
J: TRBJ2-3
D: .
V: TRBV6-1
CDR3: CASSEWSGGSTDTQYF
DNA: TGTGCCAGCAGTGAATGGTCCGGGGGAAGCACAGATACGCAGTATTTT

size: .
J: TRBJ2-7
D: .
V: TRBV6-6
CDR3: CASSRTPYEQYF
DNA: TGTGCCAGCAGCCGAACACCCTACGAGCAGTACTTC

size: .
J: TRBJ1-5
D: TRBD1
V: TRBV30
CDR3: CAWNTGGGGNQPQHF
DNA: TGTGCCTGGAACACAGGGGGCGGGGGCAATCAGCCCCAGCATTTT

size: .
J: TRBJ1-6
D: .
V: TRBV6-4
CDR3: CASSETGNSPLHF
DNA: TGTGCCAGCAGTGAGACAGGAAATTCACCCCTCCACTTT

size: .
J: TRBJ2-7
D: TRBD2
V: TRBV7-2
CDR3: CASSFSGGNAYEQYF
DNA: TGTGCCAGCAGCTTCTCCGGGGGGAACGCTTACGAGCAGTACTTC

size: .
J: TRBJ1-1
D: .
V: TRBV15
CDR3: CATSRALETEAFF
DNA: TGTGCCACCAGCAGAGCCCTCGAGACTGAAGCTTTCTTT

size: once
J: TRBJ1-5
D: TRBD1
V: TRBV28
CDR3: CASSAQGGASNQPQHF
DNA: TGTGCCAGCAGTGCCCAGGGGGGAGCTAGCAATCAGCCCCAGCATTTT

size: few
J: TRBJ1-4
D: .
V: TRBV28
CDR3: CASSTGTSNEKLFF
DNA: TGTGCCAGCAGTACCGGGACTAGTAATGAAAAACTGTTTTTT

size: once
J: TRBJ2-7
D: TRBD2
V: TRBV9
CDR3: CASSVGQGGIGEQYF
DNA: TGTGCCAGCAGCGTAGGGCAGGGAGGGATCGGCGAGCAGTACTTC

size: .
J: TRBJ2-3
D: TRBD1
V: TRBV2
CDR3: CASSGKGQGFTDTQYF
DNA: TGTGCCAGCAGCGGAAAGGGACAGGGGTTCACAGATACGCAGTATTTT

size: .
J: TRBJ2-1
D: .
V: TRBV14
CDR3: CASSRFSEGRGNEQFF
DNA: TGTGCCAGCAGCCGATTCTCTGAAGGGAGGGGGAATGAGCAGTTCTTC

size: .
J: TRBJ1-5
D: .
V: TRBV30
CDR3: CAWRTGNQPQHF
DNA: TGTGCCTGGAGGACGGGCAATCAGCCCCAGCATTTT

size: .
J: TRBJ2-7
D: .
V: TRBV7-2
CDR3: CASSKGPYEQYF
DNA: TGTGCCAGCAGCAAAGGACCATACGAGCAGTACTTC

size: .
J: TRBJ1-2
D: .
V: TRBV2
CDR3: CASSEVSGDYGYTF
DNA: TGTGCCAGCAGTGAAGTTTCAGGGGACTATGGCTACACCTTC

size: .
J: TRBJ2-1
D: TRBD2
V: TRBV2
CDR3: CASRVAGGYNEQFF
DNA: TGTGCCAGCAGGGTGGCGGGAGGGTACAATGAGCAGTTCTTC

size: .
J: TRBJ1-2
D: .
V: TRBV15
CDR3: CATSSSGVGYTF
DNA: TGTGCCACCAGCAGTTCGGGGGTTGGCTACACCTTC

size: .
J: TRBJ2-7
D: TRBD1
V: TRBV10-3
CDR3: CAISGDSGFYEQYF
DNA: TGTGCCATCAGTGGGGACAGTGGCTTCTACGAGCAGTACTTC

size: .
J: TRBJ2-3
D: TRBD1
V: TRBV19
CDR3: CASSPWTGGTDTQYF
DNA: TGTGCCAGTAGTCCATGGACAGGGGGCACAGATACGCAGTATTTT

size: .
J: TRBJ2-7
D: TRBD2
V: TRBV7-2
CDR3: CASSFSGGLEQYF
DNA: TGTGCCAGCAGCTTTAGCGGGGGGCTCGAGCAGTACTTC